One sample yielded the 29 T cell receptor beta chains listed below, sequenced in a study of T cells expressing NK-cell markers. TCRdb processed the 5' RACE reads again and assigns one entry to each CDR3 protein, with no DNA. Listed are about 390,000 distinct CDR3 sequences; around 10% falls within the top ten. The sequenced sample was blood T cells: a sorted CD56 or NKG2C T cell subset, CD4+ or CD8+ T cells, or bulk PBMC T cells (not recorded which). The receptors originated from a woman between 50 and 59 years old in good health.

V usage is TRBV12-3 or TRBV12-4 and J usage is TRBJ2-7; TCRdb gives TRBD2 as the D gene, but with no DNA this cannot be confirmed. This CDR3 has 19 residues. The CDR3 spells CASSSGLAGEVRSAYEQYF.

This chain connects TRBV20-1 to TRBJ1-5; checking the TCRdb D call of TRBD1 is not possible without DNA. This CDR3 is 11 amino acids long. From germline, CDR1 is DFQATT and CDR2 SNEGSKA (reference sequence). CDR3 protein: CSARDTWGVHF.

The chain couples TRBV7-2 to TRBJ1-5; TCRdb's D call of TRBD1 is untestable without DNA. Germline V gives CDR1 SGHTA, CDR2 FQGNSA. CDR3 length: 15 amino acids. This CDR3 is CASSSTGLSNQPQHF. The entire variable domain, with the rest obtained from reference TRBV7-2 and TRBJ1-5, is as follows: GAGVSQSPSNKVTEKGKDVELRCDPISGHTALYWYRQSLGQGLEFLIYFQGNSAPDKSGLPSDRFSAERTGGSVSTLTIQRTQQEDSAVYLCASSSTGLSNQPQHFGDGTRLSIL.

The V gene is TRBV3-1, the J gene TRBJ1-4. CDR1 and CDR2 from the germline V gene are LGHDT and YNNKEL (reference sequence). This CDR3 has 14 amino acids. CDR3 sequence: CASSQAGRNEKLFF.

The chain carries TRBV12-3 or TRBV12-4 and TRBJ1-2; with no DNA, the TCRdb D assignment of TRBD1 cannot be verified. CDR3 length equals 13 residues. The CDR3 spells CASSFDRNYGYTF.

J is TRBJ2-1 and V is TRBV29-1; TCRdb's assignment of TRBD2 cannot be checked, as there is no DNA. Per germline, CDR1 SQVTM and CDR2 ANQGSEA. The CDR3 is 15 amino acids. CDR3 in amino acids: CSGFGSTTSINEQFF.

J is TRBJ1-4 and V is TRBV28. The V gene's germline CDR1 is MDHEN and CDR2 SYDVKM. The CDR3 spans 14 residues. CDR3 region: CATHAGTTNEKLFF.

The rearrangement uses TRBV7-9 and TRBJ2-3. This CDR3 is built from 15 residues. From germline, CDR1 is SEHNR and CDR2 FQNEAQ (reference sequence). The CDR3 sequence is CASSFALQATDTQYF.

This sequence joins TRBV29-1 and TRBJ2-3; TCRdb's D call of TRBD1 is untestable without DNA. The CDR3 contains 13 residues. Germline V gives CDR1 SQVTM, CDR2 ANQGSEA. The CDR3 reads CSVNGLRGDTQYF.

The genes are TRBV20-1 and TRBJ2-5; without DNA, the TCRdb call of TRBD1 cannot be checked. Germline values: CDR1 DFQATT, CDR2 SNEGSKA (reference sequence). CDR3 length equals 15 residues. This CDR3 reads CSAREGQGVEETQYF.

The CDR3 reads CASSEGLARDLETQYF. The rearrangement uses TRBV2 and TRBJ2-5; as DNA is missing, the TRBD2 call by TCRdb cannot be tested. Germline V gene lookup returns CDR1 SNHLY and CDR2 FYNNEI. The CDR3 extends over 16 amino acids.

V gene TRBV10-3 combines with J gene TRBJ1-2; the TRBD1 assignment by TCRdb is unverifiable without DNA. Germline-derived CDR1 and CDR2 are ENHRY and SYGVKD. This CDR3 is 14 amino acids long. The CDR3 region is CAITTMGQGRGYTF.

The CDR3 protein is CASSQRGDEKLFF. The chain employs TRBV3-1 and TRBJ1-4. Germline V gives CDR1 LGHDT, CDR2 YNNKEL (reference sequence). This CDR3 spans 13 amino acids.

The chain joins TRBV15 to TRBJ1-4; there is no DNA to check the TCRdb D call of TRBD1. Germline lookup yields CDR1 LNHNV and CDR2 YYDKDF (reference sequence). CDR3 length: 14 residues. The CDR3 loop reads CATSREFGGEKLFF.

The chain employs TRBV18 and TRBJ1-5; TCRdb names TRBD1, which stays unverified in the absence of DNA. Germline-derived CDR1 and CDR2 are KGHSH and LQKENI. The CDR3 contains 15 residues. Here the CDR3 reads CASSPGSAQNQPQHF.

The rearrangement uses TRBV15 and TRBJ2-4; the D call from TCRdb, TRBD1, cannot be confirmed without DNA. The CDR3 extends over 19 amino acids. The germline V gene encodes CDR1 LNHNV and CDR2 YYDKDF (reference sequence). The CDR3 reads CATSRVTRTGRLAKNIQYF.

The chain carries TRBV10-1 and TRBJ2-5; TCRdb names TRBD1, which stays unverified in the absence of DNA. The CDR3 extends over 15 amino acids. CDR1 is WNHNN, CDR2 SYGVQD, per germline (reference sequence). The CDR3 loop is CASSESMGARETQYF.

The chain carries TRBV30 and TRBJ2-5; the TRBD2 assignment by TCRdb is unverifiable without DNA. The CDR3 runs 15 residues. Germline V lookup: CDR1 GTSNPN, CDR2 SVGIG (reference sequence). The CDR3 loop reads CAWRRTSDSPGTQYF.

The chain uses TRBV28 and TRBJ2-2. Germline V gives CDR1 MDHEN, CDR2 SYDVKM. This CDR3 spans 14 amino acids. CDR3 residues: CASSLFGPDGELFF. The full variable domain, with the rest looked up from reference TRBV28 and TRBJ2-2, is DVKVTQSSRYLVKRTGEKVFLECVQDMDHENMFWYRQDPGLGLRLIYFSYDVKMKEKGDIPEGYSVSREKKERFSLILESASTNQTSMYLCASSLFGPDGELFFGEGSRLTVL.

The V and J genes are TRBV3-1 and TRBJ2-5; TCRdb's assignment of TRBD1 cannot be checked, as there is no DNA. In germline, CDR1 is LGHDT, CDR2 YNNKEL (reference sequence). CDR3 length: 12 amino acids. Here the CDR3 reads CASSLSNRAQYF.

V is TRBV7-2 and J is TRBJ2-1. The length of the CDR3 is 15 residues. Germline lookup yields CDR1 SGHTA and CDR2 FQGNSA. This CDR3 is CASSFEGLRRNEQFF.

The chain recombines TRBV6-6 with TRBJ1-6. There are 12 residues in the CDR3. Germline CDR1 reads MNHNY; CDR2 reads SVGAGI (reference sequence). The CDR3 sequence is CASSEPKGPLHF.

This rearrangement joins TRBV5-5 to TRBJ1-5. Germline V gene data show CDR1 as SGHKS and CDR2 as YYEKEE (reference sequence). The CDR3 is 16 residues long. CDR3 amino acids: CASSLAGGGNNQPQHF.

The chain recombines TRBV6-5 with TRBJ2-7. This CDR3 has 14 amino acids. Germline V lookup: CDR1 MNHEY, CDR2 SVGAGI. CDR3 region: CASSYHRGPSEQYF.

The chain links TRBV10-2 to TRBJ1-1; without DNA, the TCRdb call of TRBD1 cannot be checked. CDR1 is WSHSY, CDR2 SAAADI, per germline. The CDR3 loop spans 15 amino acids. CDR3 amino acids: CASSALPGRNTEAFF.

The chain is built from TRBV11-2 and TRBJ2-3; the TCRdb D gene call, TRBD2, has no DNA to confirm it. This CDR3 is 21 amino acids long. Germline V gene data show CDR1 as SGHAT and CDR2 as FQNNGV. The CDR3 protein is CASSLTRRTTSGSALTDTQYF.

CDR3 protein: CASSQPVLASTDTQYF. This chain joins TRBV4-1 and TRBJ2-3; TCRdb's D call of TRBD1 is untestable without DNA. Germline assignment: CDR1 MGHRA and CDR2 YSYEKL. The CDR3 covers 16 residues.

The V and J genes are TRBV5-1 and TRBJ1-3; as DNA is missing, the TRBD1 call by TCRdb cannot be tested. Germline V gene data show CDR1 as SGHRS and CDR2 as YFSETQ. This CDR3 has 15 amino acids. The CDR3 here is CASSRTGAFGNTIYF. The full variable domain, with the rest looked up from reference TRBV5-1 and TRBJ1-3, is KAGVTQTPRYLIKTRGQQVTLSCSPISGHRSVSWYQQTPGQGLQFLFEYFSETQRNKGNFPGRFSGRQFSNSRSEMNVSTLELGDSALYLCASSRTGAFGNTIYFGEGSWLTVV.

The V gene is TRBV7-7, the J gene TRBJ2-7; TCRdb outputs TRBD1, but without DNA this stays unchecked. The CDR3 runs to 15 residues. Germline loops: CDR1 SSHAT, CDR2 FNYEAQ (reference sequence). CDR3 sequence reads: CASSLSPTPIHEQYF.